This entry lists 19 T cell receptor beta chains sequenced from one sample in a study of blood T cell repertoires in COVID-19. Repertoires were generated with immunoSEQ multiplex PCR, while TCRdb's copy carries only in-frame clones and drops some. Seen here are roughly 14,000 clones, around 83% observed once, and the top ten hold under 60%. Specimen: peripheral blood. These TCRs come from a man aged 55 to 70 with acute or convalescent COVID-19.

The chain carries TRBV27 and TRBJ2-1; D unresolved. Germline-derived CDR1 and CDR2 are MNHEY and SMNVEV (reference sequence). Trimming took 3 bases from V and 0 from J, leaving 6 bases between them. This CDR3 spans 14 amino acids. The CDR3 sequence: CASSFNSSYNEQFF. The DNA of the CDR3 is TGTGCCAGCAGTTTTAATAGCTCCTACAATGAGCAGTTCTTC.

The chain combines TRBV9 with TRBJ2-5, with D unclear. Germline V gene lookup returns CDR1 SGDLS and CDR2 YYNGEE. The V and J ends lost 0 bases and 3 bases respectively, with 6 bases between them. The CDR3 has 13 residues. CDR3 sequence (DNA): TGTGCCAGCAGCGTAGGTCCAAAAGAGACCCAGTACTTC. It specifies CASSVGPKETQYF.

The rearrangement uses TRBV18 and TRBJ1-3; D call uncertain. The CDR3 spans 16 residues. CDR1 KGHSH and CDR2 LQKENI come from the germline V gene. Trimming left V 6 bases short and J 0 bases short, with 15 bases between. CDR3: CASSSEVAGSGNTIYF. The DNA of the CDR3 is TGTGCCAGCTCGTCTGAGGTGGCCGGCTCTGGAAACACCATATATTTT.

J is TRBJ2-1 and V is TRBV3-1 (or the pseudogene TRBV3-2); 14 bases agree with TRBD2. This CDR3 contains 16 residues. After removal of 4 bases from V and 4 bases from J, the junction contained 3 bases not matched to a gene. The germline gives CDR1 LGHDT, CDR2 YNNKEL (reference sequence). CDR3 residues: CASSPGTSGRYNEQFF. DNA of the CDR3: TGTGCCAGCAGCCCCGGGACTAGCGGGAGATACAATGAGCAGTTCTTC.

The count of this clone is one. The V and J genes are TRBV24-1 and TRBJ2-1, with 10 bases fitting TRBD2. Germline lookup yields CDR1 KGHDR and CDR2 SFDVKD. Trimming cost V 3 bases and J 0 bases; bases outside gene matches: 4. The CDR3 covers 17 residues. The CDR3 DNA sequence: TGTGCCACCAGTGATACCTCTAGCGGGAGCTCCTACAATGAGCAGTTCTTC. Protein: CATSDTSSGSSYNEQFF.

The V gene is TRBV28, the J gene TRBJ1-3, with 8 bases identical to TRBD1. The CDR3 runs to 14 residues. Germline CDR1 and CDR2: MDHEN and SYDVKM. V gave up 2 bases and J gave up 8 bases; unmatched junction bases: 5. The CDR3, as DNA: TGTGCCAGCAGTTTAGGGGCAGGGGGCCACACCATATATTTT. This encodes CASSLGAGGHTIYF.

The chain employs TRBV7-8 and TRBJ2-1; TRBD1 is a possible D gene (6 bases). The CDR3 is 15 residues long. Looked up from germline, CDR1 is SGHVS and CDR2 is FQNEAQ. V was shortened by 5 bases and J by 8 bases, with 19 bases between the two germline ends. The CDR3 DNA is TGTGCCAGCAGCCTCCGGGACATCAGAAACGATGAGCAGTTCTTC. Protein: CASSLRDIRNDEQFF.

The CDR3 reads CASSLGRADGELFF. The CDR3 region has the DNA TGTGCCAGCAGCTTGGGCAGGGCGGACGGGGAGCTGTTTTTT. The chain joins TRBV5-4 to TRBJ2-2, with D tentatively TRBD1 (5 bases). Trimming removed 0 bases from V and 7 bases from J, with 10 bases in between. The CDR3 consists of 14 residues. Germline values: CDR1 SGHNT, CDR2 YYREEE (reference sequence).

This clone was recorded only once. This chain uses TRBV11-2 with TRBJ2-4; 10 bases map to TRBD1. This CDR3 has 14 residues. J lost 5 bases, V lost 6 bases, and 4 bases had no gene match. The germline CDR1 and CDR2 sequences are SGHAT and FQNNGV. CDR3 protein: CASSSTGGQNIQYF. The CDR3, as DNA: TGTGCCAGCAGTTCGACAGGGGGCCAAAACATTCAGTACTTC.

The V gene is TRBV9, the J gene TRBJ2-1; D is undetermined. CDR1 and CDR2 from the germline V gene are SGDLS and YYNGEE. CDR3 size: 12 residues. Trimming removed 1 base from V and 8 bases from J, with 7 bases in between. The CDR3 region has the DNA TGTGCCAGCAGCGTAAGAGGCGATGAGCAGTTCTTC. Amino acids: CASSVRGDEQFF.

The chain joins TRBV9 to TRBJ2-3, with TRBD1 as a possible D gene (5 bases). The CDR3 runs to 14 residues. Germline assignment: CDR1 SGDLS and CDR2 YYNGEE. Trimming cost V 3 bases and J 4 bases, with 12 bases left between them. CDR3 amino acids: CASSGRGRADTQYF. The CDR3 nucleotides read TGTGCCAGCAGCGGTAGGGGTCGCGCAGATACGCAGTATTTT. The full variable domain, in which reference TRBV9 and TRBJ2-3 provide the parts outside the CDR3, is DSGVTQTPKHLITATGQRVTLRCSPRSGDLSVYWYQQSLDQGLQFLIQYYNGEERAKGNILERFSAQQFPDLHSELNLSSLELGDSALYFCASSGRGRADTQYFGPGTRLTVL.

The V and J genes are TRBV4-3 and TRBJ2-4; TRBD2 is a possible D gene (7 bases). V was cut by 6 bases and J by 8 bases, with 17 bases left in between. The CDR3 contains 14 residues. Germline values: CDR1 LGHNA, CDR2 YSLEER. The CDR3 nucleotides read TGCGCCAGCAGTCAAAAAATAGGGGGGGACATTCAGTACTTC. Its translation is CASSQKIGGDIQYF.

The V and J genes are TRBV28 and TRBJ2-3, with 10 positions matching TRBD1. The CDR3 has 17 amino acids. Germline-derived CDR1 and CDR2 are MDHEN and SYDVKM. V trimming: 10 bases; J trimming: 7 bases; junction bases outside the gene matches: 20. The CDR3 region has the DNA TGTGCCATCAACCGGGACAGGGGTAATCGGTATTCAAATACGCAGTATTTT. Protein: CAINRDRGNRYSNTQYF.

Here the CDR3 reads CASSPTAAGGANEQFF. In DNA, the CDR3 is TGTGCCAGCTCACCTACTGCAGCGGGGGGAGCCAATGAGCAGTTCTTC. J is TRBJ2-1 and V is TRBV18, with TRBD2 identical over 9 bases. V trimming: 3 bases; J trimming: 6 bases; junction bases outside the gene matches: 9. This CDR3 is built from 16 residues. CDR1 is KGHSH, CDR2 LQKENI, per germline.

CDR3 protein: CASSSGEGGEKLFF. In nucleotides, the CDR3 is TGTGCCAGCAGTTCAGGGGAAGGTGGTGAAAAACTGTTTTTT. The rearrangement links TRBV28 to TRBJ1-4; weak D call: TRBD1 (6 bases). The CDR3 runs 14 residues. Trimming took 4 bases from V and 7 from J, leaving 13 bases between them. Germline values: CDR1 MDHEN, CDR2 SYDVKM.

V is TRBV5-4 and J is TRBJ2-1; D possibly corresponds to TRBD2 (5 bases). Germline V gene lookup returns CDR1 SGHNT and CDR2 YYREEE (reference sequence). The CDR3 contains 16 residues. V was clipped by 4 bases and J by 0 bases, with 14 bases between them. The CDR3 sequence is CASSLGAVTSYNEQFF. CDR3 nucleotide sequence: TGTGCCAGCAGCCTTGGAGCGGTAACCTCCTACAATGAGCAGTTCTTC.

The V and J genes are TRBV19 and TRBJ2-1, with 12 bases lining up with TRBD2. J gave up 7 bases and V 3 bases, and 16 bases lay outside the gene matches. This CDR3 has 19 residues. From germline, CDR1 is LNHDA and CDR2 SQIVND (reference sequence). CDR3 sequence reads: CASSIDFLPSGGDLNEQFF. The CDR3 coding sequence is TGTGCCAGTAGTATTGACTTTCTCCCTAGCGGGGGGGATTTGAATGAGCAGTTCTTC.

This chain connects TRBV9 to TRBJ2-3, with 8 bases identical to TRBD2. Germline CDR1 reads SGDLS; CDR2 reads YYNGEE. The CDR3 covers 16 residues. After removal of 0 bases from V and 4 bases from J, the junction contained 7 bases not matched to a gene. CDR3 sequence: CASSVENSGIADTQYF. In DNA, the CDR3 is TGTGCCAGCAGCGTAGAAAATAGCGGGATAGCAGATACGCAGTATTTT.

This chain links TRBV11-3 with TRBJ2-3, with D hard to call. Germline V gives CDR1 SGHNT, CDR2 YENEEA. The V gene lost 2 bases and the J gene lost 1 base, with 10 bases spanning the gap. This CDR3 region has 15 residues. CDR3 DNA sequence: TGTGCCAGCAGCTTAAATGGGCTTCGCACAGATACGCAGTATTTT. It yields the protein CASSLNGLRTDTQYF.